This TCR beta chain was sequenced for a study of molecular identifiers for immune sequencing clone quantification. Notes on the study in general: In naive cells, under 1% of molecules belonged to clones above 20 RNA copies, against over 98% in effector cells. Highly expanded clone sizes could be underestimated through barcode sharing by identical TCR molecules.

Per the germline V gene, CDR1 is GTSNPN and CDR2 is SVGIG (reference sequence). The CDR3 contains 14 residues. Losses at the gene ends were 2 bases for V and 7 bases for J; bases not matched to a gene: 10. Notes on this clonotype: Its antigen remains unknown. This sequence may be a read error, since a much larger clone differs from it by one base.

TCRdb called the PCR reads again in MiXCR, with one record for every CDR3 protein. Among hundreds of thousands of distinct CDR3 sequences listed, about 25% were seen once. This TCR derives from a human donor in good health. Some libraries in this study had Jurkat cell RNA spiked in. Sequences were obtained from naive CD8+ T cells from blood, with Jurkat cell RNA spiked in. Subset meaning: FACS-sorted CD8+CD4-CCR7+CD45RA+ naive T cells. The rearrangement links TRBV30 to TRBJ2-5; 7 bases line up with TRBD2. The CDR3 DNA reads as TGTGCCTGGAGTTATTCTAGCGGAGAAGGGACCCAGTACTTC. It codes for CAWSYSSGEGTQYF.